These 27 T cell receptor beta chains were sequenced from one sample in a study of cytomegalovirus exposure and HLA in healthy donors. Sequencing was performed with immunoSEQ multiplex PCR; in TCRdb, only in-frame clones are kept and a portion is missing. The table includes under 300,000 clones, roughly 85% detected once. Sequenced sample: PBMCs. The receptors come from a woman aged 18-29 years in good health and CMV-seronegative.

This clone was counted only a few times. DNA for the CDR3: TGTGCCAGCAGTGCCCAGGGCACCGGGGAGCTGTTTTTT. Translated: CASSAQGTGELFF. This chain joins TRBV6-1 and TRBJ2-2, with a tentative D call TRBD1 (5 bases). Germline assignment: CDR1 MNHNS and CDR2 SASEGT. The CDR3 has 13 amino acids. V lost 4 bases, J lost 4 bases, and 7 bases lay in between.

A word on this clone: This sample includes further DNA sequences coding for the same CDR3. The gene calls are TRBV5-1 and TRBJ1-2, with D possibly TRBD1 on 5 matching bases. Trimming stripped 0 bases from V and 0 bases from J, with 9 bases between. CDR3 length equals 15 residues. CDR1 and CDR2 (germline): SGHRS, YFSETQ. The CDR3 DNA follows: TGCGCCAGCAGCTTGGTAACAGGAGCTAACTATGGCTACACCTTC. Its translation is CASSLVTGANYGYTF.

The V and J genes are TRBV2 and TRBJ1-1; 9 bases match TRBD1. The CDR3 sequence is 16 residues long. Germline V gene lookup returns CDR1 SNHLY and CDR2 FYNNEI. The V gene end was trimmed by 1 base and the J gene end by 1 base; junction bases not matched to a gene: 4. DNA for the CDR3: TGTGCCAGCAGTGAAGGATACAGGGGGCCGAACACTGAAGCTTTCTTT. As protein: CASSEGYRGPNTEAFF.

This clone was seen more than once but under ten times. The chain recombines TRBV6-5 with TRBJ2-1, with D possibly matching TRBD1 (5 bases). The CDR3 sequence is 14 residues long. V dropped 2 bases and J dropped 10 bases, with 15 bases sitting between them. Germline V CDR1 and CDR2: MNHEY, SVGAGI. CDR3 loop: CASSYGHPLQEQFF. CDR3 DNA: TGTGCCAGCAGTTACGGACACCCCTTACAAGAGCAGTTCTTC.

On this clone itself: Other DNA sequences in the same sample also yield this CDR3. The gene calls are TRBV18 and TRBJ1-2; 8 nucleotides align to TRBD1. Germline V gives CDR1 KGHSH, CDR2 LQKENI. This CDR3 spans 15 amino acids. V shed 3 bases, J shed 2 bases, and the junction held 5 bases outside the gene matches. This chain's CDR3 is CASSPPGQGNYGYTF. DNA of the CDR3: TGTGCCAGCTCACCCCCTGGACAGGGAAACTATGGCTACACCTTC. Full variable domain (outside the CDR3, taken from reference TRBV18 and TRBJ1-2): NAGVMQNPRHLVRRRGQEARLRCSPMKGHSHVYWYRQLPEEGLKFMVYLQKENIIDESGMPKERFSAEFPKEGPSILRIQQVVRGDSAAYFCASSPPGQGNYGYTFGSGTRLTVV.

Remarks on this clone: Other DNA variants within this sample encode the same CDR3. The chain carries TRBV11-3 and TRBJ1-1; no definite D call. V lost 3 bases, J lost 6 bases, and 8 bases lay in between. CDR1 is SGHNT and CDR2 is YENEEA in the germline V gene. This CDR3 is built from 12 residues. CDR3 coding DNA: TGTGCCAGCAGCTTGGAGAGGGCTGAAGCTTTCTTT. Its protein product is CASSLERAEAFF.

The gene calls are TRBV30 and TRBJ2-7; 9 bases map to TRBD1. The CDR3 contains 15 residues. After removal of 1 base from V and 6 bases from J, the junction contained 10 bases not matched to a gene. Per the germline V gene, CDR1 is GTSNPN and CDR2 is SVGIG (reference sequence). Written as DNA, the CDR3 is TGTGCCTGGAGTGAAGGGACAGGGCCTTGGGGCGAGCAGTACTTC. This sequence encodes CAWSEGTGPWGEQYF.

The V and J genes are TRBV6-5 and TRBJ1-6; TRBD1 matches at 11 bases. The CDR3 runs to 14 residues. CDR1 is MNHEY and CDR2 is SVGAGI in the germline V gene. Trimming at V came to 2 bases and at J to 10 bases, leaving 1 base not matched to a gene. The CDR3 bases are TGTGCCAGCAGTTACGGACAGGGGGCCTCACCCCTCCACTTT. Translated, it gives CASSYGQGASPLHF.

This sequence joins TRBV30 and TRBJ2-2, with 7 bases matching TRBD1. J was trimmed by 0 bases and V by 8 bases; bases with no gene match: 9. Germline CDR1 is GTSNPN and CDR2 is SVGIG (reference sequence). CDR3 length: 15 residues. The CDR3 DNA reads TGTGCCAGCCGCAAGGGGGCTGCGAACACCGGGGAGCTGTTTTTT. Its translation: CASRKGAANTGELFF.

This chain uses TRBV10-3 with TRBJ1-4; 7 bases are shared with TRBD1. Germline lookup yields CDR1 ENHRY and CDR2 SYGVKD. V shed 8 bases and J 5 bases; nucleotides not matched to a gene: 11. This CDR3 has 15 amino acids. CDR3 loop: CAIGPLGQNNEKLFF. DNA for the CDR3: TGTGCCATCGGACCCTTGGGACAGAACAATGAAAAACTGTTTTTT.

The rearrangement joins TRBV6-1 to TRBJ1-5; 9 positions agree with TRBD1. The V gene's germline CDR1 is MNHNS and CDR2 SASEGT. The CDR3 totals 15 residues. Germline trimming cut 5 bases from V and 11 bases from J; bases unmatched to any gene: 13. CDR3 amino acids: CASSTQGALGPAQHF. CDR3 coding DNA: TGTGCCAGCAGTACACAGGGGGCCTTGGGTCCGGCCCAGCATTTT.

The V and J genes are TRBV7-3 and TRBJ2-1; TRBD1 agrees at 8 bases. J lost 7 bases, V lost 4 bases, and 9 bases had no gene match. CDR3 length: 15 amino acids. Germline assignment: CDR1 SGHTA and CDR2 FQGTGA. CDR3 in DNA: TGTGCCAGCAGCTCAGGACAGGGTAAGGGTAATGAGCAGTTCTTC. Its protein is CASSSGQGKGNEQFF.

This rearrangement joins TRBV4-1 to TRBJ1-5; the D gene is possibly TRBD1 (5 bases). Germline values: CDR1 MGHRA, CDR2 YSYEKL. V lost 0 bases and J lost 3, with 18 bases in between. The CDR3 is made up of 18 amino acids. Here the CDR3 DNA reads TGCGCCAGCAGCCAAGAGGCGGTGCAGGGCGTTTTCAATCAGCCCCAGCATTTT. Translating gives CASSQEAVQGVFNQPQHF.

The chain links TRBV19 to TRBJ2-5; D is uncertain. Germline V gene data show CDR1 as LNHDA and CDR2 as SQIVND (reference sequence). The CDR3 spans 14 residues. V was pared by 7 bases and J by 5 bases, with 17 bases between. In DNA form, the CDR3 reads TGTGCCAGTAAACCTCGCTATGTCGGGGAGACCCAGTACTTC. It translates to CASKPRYVGETQYF.

The table lists this clone with a count of one. The V and J genes are TRBV18 and TRBJ1-3; D ambiguous. The CDR3 sequence is 15 residues long. Germline assignment: CDR1 KGHSH and CDR2 LQKENI. The V end was cut by 5 bases, the J end by 0 bases, with 11 bases between. The CDR3 loop is CASSVTISSGNTIYF. CDR3 DNA sequence: TGTGCCAGCTCAGTGACAATTTCCTCTGGAAACACCATATATTTT.

V is TRBV11-2 and J is TRBJ1-4; D is ambiguous. The CDR3 covers 14 residues. Germline CDR1 is SGHAT and CDR2 is FQNNGV. Trimming stripped 8 bases from V and 6 bases from J, with 16 bases between. In DNA form, the CDR3 reads TGTGCCAGCCACTCCCCGGAGGAGGATGAAAAACTGTTTTTT. Translation: CASHSPEEDEKLFF.

J is TRBJ2-2 and V is TRBV7-9; tentatively, D is TRBD1 (6 bases). Between the trimmed V and J ends, which lost 1 base and 5 bases, there was a span of 23 bases. Germline V gives CDR1 SEHNR, CDR2 FQNEAQ (reference sequence). The CDR3 loop spans 19 amino acids. The CDR3 nucleotides read TGTGCCAGCAGCTTAGGCCCTATCACAGGGTTAGGTTCGACCGGGGAGCTGTTTTTT. Residues: CASSLGPITGLGSTGELFF.

The chain employs TRBV19 and TRBJ1-5; 8 bases fit TRBD1. V was pared by 7 bases and J by 6 bases, with 5 bases of the junction left unmatched. CDR1 is LNHDA and CDR2 is SQIVND in the germline V gene (reference sequence). The CDR3 consists of 13 residues. In DNA form, the CDR3 reads TGTGCCAGTAAAGGCACAGGGGGTCAGCCCCAGCATTTT. Amino acids: CASKGTGGQPQHF.

The rearrangement links TRBV6-1 to TRBJ1-5; no clear D gene. The ends were cut back, 2 bases at V and 1 base at J, with 9 bases in the middle. CDR3 length equals 15 residues. Germline V CDR1 and CDR2: MNHNS, SASEGT. CDR3 bases: TGTGCCAGCAGTGAAAGTTGGAGCAGCAATCAGCCCCAGCATTTT. Amino acid sequence: CASSESWSSNQPQHF.

The table lists this clone with a count of one. This chain links TRBV5-1 with TRBJ2-2, with 13 bases lining up with TRBD2. Germline V gene data show CDR1 as SGHRS and CDR2 as YFSETQ. The ends lost 4 bases at V and 5 bases at J; junction bases unmatched: 8. The length of the CDR3 is 17 residues. Written as DNA, the CDR3 is TGCGCCAGCAGCCCCAGACTAGCGGGGGGCCAAACCGGGGAGCTGTTTTTT. Its protein product is CASSPRLAGGQTGELFF. The full variable domain, rest sourced from reference TRBV5-1 and TRBJ2-2, is KAGVTQTPRYLIKTRGQQVTLSCSPISGHRSVSWYQQTPGQGLQFLFEYFSETQRNKGNFPGRFSGRQFSNSRSEMNVSTLELGDSALYLCASSPRLAGGQTGELFFGEGSRLTVL.

In its sample, this clone was seen once. The chain employs TRBV27 and TRBJ1-6; 8 bases are a match to TRBD1. Trimming at V came to 3 bases and at J to 9 bases, leaving 4 bases not matched to a gene. This CDR3 has 14 residues. The germline V gene has CDR1 MNHEY and CDR2 SMNVEV (reference sequence). As DNA, the CDR3 is TGTGCCAGCAGTTTCAGACAGGGGTCTTCACCCCTCCACTTT. As protein: CASSFRQGSSPLHF.

The CDR3: CASSFTGTGGSGYTF. The CDR3 DNA is TGTGCCAGCAGCTTTACCGGGACAGGGGGCAGTGGCTACACCTTC. The chain uses TRBV11-2 and TRBJ1-2; 12 positions match TRBD1. Germline lookup yields CDR1 SGHAT and CDR2 FQNNGV. J was trimmed by 7 bases and V by 3 bases; bases with no gene match: 6. This CDR3 spans 15 amino acids.

V and J are TRBV5-4 and TRBJ2-6, with D possibly TRBD1 on 5 matching bases. Trimming removed 1 base at V and 2 bases at J, with 7 bases between. The CDR3 totals 15 residues. Germline V gene data show CDR1 as SGHNT and CDR2 as YYREEE (reference sequence). The CDR3 reads CASSLRGPGANVLTF. CDR3 bases: TGTGCCAGCAGCTTGAGGGGCCCTGGGGCCAACGTCCTGACTTTC. Based on the CDR3 plus reference TRBV5-4 and TRBJ2-6, the full variable domain is ETGVTQSPTHLIKTRGQQVTLRCSSQSGHNTVSWYQQALGQGPQFIFQYYREEENGRGNFPPRFSGLQFPNYSSELNVNALELDDSALYLCASSLRGPGANVLTFGAGSRLTVL.

This sequence joins TRBV7-3 and TRBJ2-3; 11 bases are a match to TRBD2. J was trimmed by 9 bases and V by 3 bases; bases with no gene match: 8. The CDR3 has 15 residues. Germline V CDR1 and CDR2: SGHTA, FQGTGA. The chain's CDR3 is CASSFLAGGPQTQYF. CDR3 sequence (DNA): TGTGCCAGCAGCTTTCTAGCGGGGGGACCTCAGACGCAGTATTTT.

This chain uses TRBV27 with TRBJ2-5, with 11 nucleotides matching TRBD2. In germline, CDR1 is MNHEY, CDR2 SMNVEV (reference sequence). The CDR3 totals 16 residues. V gave up 1 base and J gave up 1 base; unmatched junction bases: 2. The CDR3, as DNA: TGTGCCAGCAGTTTATTGGGACTAGCGGTCCAAGAGACCCAGTACTTC. Its translation is CASSLLGLAVQETQYF.

The rearrangement uses TRBV28 and TRBJ1-2, with a tentative D call TRBD1 (5 bases). CDR1 is MDHEN, CDR2 SYDVKM, per germline. V lost 3 bases and J 4 bases, leaving 12 bases between the germline ends. The CDR3 runs 14 residues. CDR3 in amino acids: CASSLSRAVYGYTF. The CDR3 coding sequence is TGTGCCAGCAGTTTGTCCAGGGCTGTCTATGGCTACACCTTC.

The rearrangement joins TRBV4-3 to TRBJ2-7, with 10 bases lining up with TRBD1. This CDR3 region has 15 residues. With V trimmed by 4 bases and J by 5 bases, 8 bases remained unmatched. CDR1 is LGHNA, CDR2 YSLEER, per germline. The CDR3 bases are TGCGCCAGCAGCCGCCGGGGACAGGGGTGGAACGAGCAGTACTTC. The encoded protein is CASSRRGQGWNEQYF.